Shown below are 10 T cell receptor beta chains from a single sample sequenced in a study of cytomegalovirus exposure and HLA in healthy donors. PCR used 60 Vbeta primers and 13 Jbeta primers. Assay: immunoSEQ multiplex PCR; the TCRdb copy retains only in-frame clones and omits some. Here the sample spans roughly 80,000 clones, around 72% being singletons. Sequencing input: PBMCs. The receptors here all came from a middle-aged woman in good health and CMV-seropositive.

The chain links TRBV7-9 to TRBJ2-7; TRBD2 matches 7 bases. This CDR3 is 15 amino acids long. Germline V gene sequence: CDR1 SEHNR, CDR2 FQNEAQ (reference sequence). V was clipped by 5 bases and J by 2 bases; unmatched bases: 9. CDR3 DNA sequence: TGTGCCAGCAGCGGGGGAGGGAAAATGACCTACGAGCAGTACTTC. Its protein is CASSGGGKMTYEQYF.

For the CDR3, the DNA is TGTGCCAGCAGTGTCCCCCGGGGGACAGGGAATGAAAAACTGTTTTTT. Translated, it gives CASSVPRGTGNEKLFF. The chain combines TRBV28 with TRBJ1-4; 9 bases map to TRBD1. The V gene's germline CDR1 is MDHEN and CDR2 SYDVKM. The CDR3 spans 16 residues. Trimming at V came to 5 bases and at J to 5 bases, leaving 9 bases not matched to a gene.

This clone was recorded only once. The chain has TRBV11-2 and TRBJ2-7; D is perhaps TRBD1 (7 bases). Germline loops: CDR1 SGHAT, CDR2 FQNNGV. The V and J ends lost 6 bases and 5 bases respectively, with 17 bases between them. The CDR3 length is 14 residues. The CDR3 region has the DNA TGTGCCAGCAGACCTATACCAGGGGGGCACGAGCAGTACTTC. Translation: CASRPIPGGHEQYF.

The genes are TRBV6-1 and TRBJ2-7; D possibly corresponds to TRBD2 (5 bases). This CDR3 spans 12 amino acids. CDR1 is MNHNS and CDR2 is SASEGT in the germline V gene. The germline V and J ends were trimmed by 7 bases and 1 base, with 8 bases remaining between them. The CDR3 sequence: CASMGVSYEQYF. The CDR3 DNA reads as TGTGCCAGCATGGGAGTGTCCTACGAGCAGTACTTC.

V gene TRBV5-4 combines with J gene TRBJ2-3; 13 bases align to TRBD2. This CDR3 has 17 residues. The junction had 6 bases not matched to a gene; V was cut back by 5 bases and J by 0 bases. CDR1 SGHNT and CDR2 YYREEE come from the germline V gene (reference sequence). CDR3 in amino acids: CASSSKTSGGSTDTQYF. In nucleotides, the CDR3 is TGTGCCAGCAGTTCAAAGACTAGCGGGGGGAGCACAGATACGCAGTATTTT.

The DNA for the CDR3 is TGTGCCAGCAGGAACAACCCCGGGACAAAAGAGACCCAGTACTTC. Protein product: CASRNNPGTKETQYF. The chain carries TRBV27 and TRBJ2-5, with TRBD1 as a possible D gene (6 bases). V gave up 6 bases and J gave up 3 bases, with 17 bases separating them. The CDR3 runs 15 residues. CDR1 and CDR2 from the germline V gene are MNHEY and SMNVEV (reference sequence).

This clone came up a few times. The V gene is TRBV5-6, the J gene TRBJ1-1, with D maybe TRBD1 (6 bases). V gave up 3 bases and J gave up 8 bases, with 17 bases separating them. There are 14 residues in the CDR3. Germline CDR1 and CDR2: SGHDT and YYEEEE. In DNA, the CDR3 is TGTGCCAGCAGCTCAACCGGGACACAACCCGAAGCTTTCTTT. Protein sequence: CASSSTGTQPEAFF.

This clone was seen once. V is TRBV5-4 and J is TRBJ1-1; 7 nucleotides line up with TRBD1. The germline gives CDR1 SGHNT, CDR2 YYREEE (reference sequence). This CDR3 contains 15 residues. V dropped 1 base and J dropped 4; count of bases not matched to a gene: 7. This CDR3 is CASSLPEGARTEAFF. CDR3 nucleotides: TGTGCCAGCAGCTTGCCCGAGGGGGCTCGCACTGAAGCTTTCTTT. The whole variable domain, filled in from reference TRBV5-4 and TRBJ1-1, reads ETGVTQSPTHLIKTRGQQVTLRCSSQSGHNTVSWYQQALGQGPQFIFQYYREEENGRGNFPPRFSGLQFPNYSSELNVNALELDDSALYLCASSLPEGARTEAFFGQGTRLTVV.

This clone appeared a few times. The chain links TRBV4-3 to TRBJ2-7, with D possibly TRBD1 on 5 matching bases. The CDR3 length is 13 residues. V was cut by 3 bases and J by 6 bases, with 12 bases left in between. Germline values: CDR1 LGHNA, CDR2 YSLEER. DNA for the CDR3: TGCGCCAGCAGCCAGCAGGGTTTCGGCGAGCAGTACTTC. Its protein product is CASSQQGFGEQYF.

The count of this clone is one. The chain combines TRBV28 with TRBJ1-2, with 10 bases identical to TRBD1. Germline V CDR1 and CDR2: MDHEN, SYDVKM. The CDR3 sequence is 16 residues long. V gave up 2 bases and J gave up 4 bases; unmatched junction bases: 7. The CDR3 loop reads CASSLKGQGTAYGYTF. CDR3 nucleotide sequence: TGTGCCAGCAGTTTAAAGGGACAGGGGACGGCCTATGGCTACACCTTC.